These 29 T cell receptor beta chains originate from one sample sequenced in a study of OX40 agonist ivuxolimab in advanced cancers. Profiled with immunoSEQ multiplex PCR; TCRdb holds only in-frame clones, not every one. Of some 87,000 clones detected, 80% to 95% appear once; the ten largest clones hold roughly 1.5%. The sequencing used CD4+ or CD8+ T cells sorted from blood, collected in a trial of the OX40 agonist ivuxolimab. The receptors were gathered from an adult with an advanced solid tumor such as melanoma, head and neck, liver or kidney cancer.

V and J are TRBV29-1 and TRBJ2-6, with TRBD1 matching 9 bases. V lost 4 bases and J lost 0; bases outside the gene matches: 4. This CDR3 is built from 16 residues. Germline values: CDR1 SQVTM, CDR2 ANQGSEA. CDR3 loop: CSVARQGGSGANVLTF. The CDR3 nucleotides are TGCAGCGTTGCTAGACAGGGGGGCTCTGGGGCCAACGTCCTGACTTTC.

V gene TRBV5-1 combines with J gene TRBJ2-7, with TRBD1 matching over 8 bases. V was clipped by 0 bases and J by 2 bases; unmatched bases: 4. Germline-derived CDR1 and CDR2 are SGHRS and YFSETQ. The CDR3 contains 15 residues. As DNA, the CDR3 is TGCGCCAGCAGCTTGGCGGGACAGGAAACCTACGAGCAGTACTTC. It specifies CASSLAGQETYEQYF.

CDR3: CASSQEPQGVQPQHF. The CDR3 DNA follows: TGTGCCAGCAGCCAAGAGCCGCAGGGGGTTCAGCCCCAGCATTTT. The genes are TRBV5-4 and TRBJ1-5, with 7 bases that match TRBD1. Germline CDR1 SGHNT, CDR2 YYREEE (reference sequence). Germline trimming cut 4 bases from V and 6 bases from J; bases unmatched to any gene: 10. The CDR3 loop spans 15 amino acids. Full variable domain (missing parts from reference TRBV5-4 and TRBJ1-5): ETGVTQSPTHLIKTRGQQVTLRCSSQSGHNTVSWYQQALGQGPQFIFQYYREEENGRGNFPPRFSGLQFPNYSSELNVNALELDDSALYLCASSQEPQGVQPQHFGDGTRLSIL.

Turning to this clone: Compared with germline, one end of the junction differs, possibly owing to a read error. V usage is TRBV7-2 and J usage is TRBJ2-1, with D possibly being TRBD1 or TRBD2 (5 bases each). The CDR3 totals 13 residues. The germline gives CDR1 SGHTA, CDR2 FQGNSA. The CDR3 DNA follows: TGTGCCAGCAGCCGCCGGGACCCCTGGATCGGGATCTTC. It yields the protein CASSRRDPWIGIF.

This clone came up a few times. CDR3 nucleotides: TGTGCCAGCAGGCTACTGGACAAGAACACTGAAGCTTTCTTT. As protein: CASRLLDKNTEAFF. The rearrangement links TRBV28 to TRBJ1-1; TRBD1 is a possible D gene (5 bases). The V gene lost 6 bases and the J gene lost 1 base, with 12 bases spanning the gap. Germline loops: CDR1 MDHEN, CDR2 SYDVKM. This CDR3 spans 14 amino acids.

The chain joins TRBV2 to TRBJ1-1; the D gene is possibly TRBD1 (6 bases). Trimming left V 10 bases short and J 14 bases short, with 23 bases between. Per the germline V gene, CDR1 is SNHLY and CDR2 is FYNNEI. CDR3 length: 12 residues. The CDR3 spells CATNREALGPFF. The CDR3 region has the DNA TGTGCCACCAACAGGGAGGCTTTGGGCCCCTTCTTT.

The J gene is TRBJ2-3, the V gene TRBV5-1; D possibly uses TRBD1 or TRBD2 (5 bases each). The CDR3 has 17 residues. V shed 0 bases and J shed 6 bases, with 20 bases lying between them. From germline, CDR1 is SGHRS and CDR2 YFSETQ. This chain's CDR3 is CASSLGPGASGVDTQYF. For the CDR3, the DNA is TGCGCCAGCAGCTTGGGTCCCGGGGCATCTGGTGTGGATACGCAGTATTTT.

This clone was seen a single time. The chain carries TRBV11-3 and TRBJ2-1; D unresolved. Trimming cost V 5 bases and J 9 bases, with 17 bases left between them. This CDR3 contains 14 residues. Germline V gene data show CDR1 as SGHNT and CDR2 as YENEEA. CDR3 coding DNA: TGTGCCAGCAGCCCCTCCACGGGTATCGGTGAGCAGTTCTTC. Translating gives CASSPSTGIGEQFF.

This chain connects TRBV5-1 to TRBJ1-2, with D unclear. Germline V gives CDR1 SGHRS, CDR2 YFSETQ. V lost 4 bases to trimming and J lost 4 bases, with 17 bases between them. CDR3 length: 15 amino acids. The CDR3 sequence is CASSPAVGVSYGYTF. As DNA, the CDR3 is TGCGCCAGCAGCCCGGCGGTCGGAGTAAGCTATGGCTACACCTTC.

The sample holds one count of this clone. The CDR3 here is CASSPHGVGTTNEKLFF. DNA of the CDR3: TGTGCCAGCTCACCACATGGGGTGGGGACAACTAATGAAAAACTGTTTTTT. The chain is built from TRBV18 and TRBJ1-4; D gene uncertain. Trimming left V 1 base short and J 0 bases short, with 12 bases between. The CDR3 spans 17 residues. The germline V gene encodes CDR1 KGHSH and CDR2 LQKENI.

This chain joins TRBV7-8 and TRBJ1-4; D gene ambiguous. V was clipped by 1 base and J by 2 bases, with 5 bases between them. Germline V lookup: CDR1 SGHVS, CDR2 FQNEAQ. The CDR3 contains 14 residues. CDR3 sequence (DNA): TGTGCCAGCAGCTTAGGCGGGACTAATGAAAAACTGTTTTTT. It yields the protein CASSLGGTNEKLFF.

CDR3 coding DNA: TGTGCCAGCAGTGAATCCCGCCGGCATTTACGGGACGAGCAGTACTTC. Its translation is CASSESRRHLRDEQYF. The chain employs TRBV25-1 and TRBJ2-7; D not certain. Per germline, CDR1 MGHDK and CDR2 SYGVNS. The V end was cut by 1 base, the J end by 5 bases, with 18 bases between. The length of the CDR3 is 16 residues.

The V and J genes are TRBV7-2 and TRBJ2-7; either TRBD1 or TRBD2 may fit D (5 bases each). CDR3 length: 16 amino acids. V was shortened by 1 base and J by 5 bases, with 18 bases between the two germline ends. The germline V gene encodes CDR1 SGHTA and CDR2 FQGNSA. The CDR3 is CASSLVGTQLGDEQYF. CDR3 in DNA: TGTGCCAGCAGCTTAGTTGGGACGCAGCTTGGGGACGAGCAGTACTTC.

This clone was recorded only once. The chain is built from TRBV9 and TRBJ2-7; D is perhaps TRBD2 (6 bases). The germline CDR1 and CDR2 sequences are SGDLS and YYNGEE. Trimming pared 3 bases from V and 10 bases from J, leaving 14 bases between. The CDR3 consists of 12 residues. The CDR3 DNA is TGTGCCAGCAGCGGAATAGCGGTGTCCCAGTACTTC. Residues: CASSGIAVSQYF.

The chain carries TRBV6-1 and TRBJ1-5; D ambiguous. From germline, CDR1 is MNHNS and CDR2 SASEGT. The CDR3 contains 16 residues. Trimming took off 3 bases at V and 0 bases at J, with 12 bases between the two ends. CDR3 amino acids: CASSDYSALSNQPQHF. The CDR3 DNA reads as TGTGCCAGCAGTGATTACAGTGCCCTTAGCAATCAGCCCCAGCATTTT.

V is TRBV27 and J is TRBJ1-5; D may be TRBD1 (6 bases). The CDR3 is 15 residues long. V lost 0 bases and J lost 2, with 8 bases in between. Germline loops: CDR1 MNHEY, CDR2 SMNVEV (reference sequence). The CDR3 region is CASSLSPGGNQPQHF. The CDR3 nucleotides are TGTGCCAGCAGTTTATCTCCAGGGGGCAATCAGCCCCAGCATTTT.

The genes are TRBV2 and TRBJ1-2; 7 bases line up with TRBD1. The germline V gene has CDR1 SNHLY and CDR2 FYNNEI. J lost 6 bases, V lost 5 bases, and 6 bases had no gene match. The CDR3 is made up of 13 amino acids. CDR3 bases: TGTGCCAGCAGTTTAGGGACAGCCGATGGCTACACCTTC. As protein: CASSLGTADGYTF.

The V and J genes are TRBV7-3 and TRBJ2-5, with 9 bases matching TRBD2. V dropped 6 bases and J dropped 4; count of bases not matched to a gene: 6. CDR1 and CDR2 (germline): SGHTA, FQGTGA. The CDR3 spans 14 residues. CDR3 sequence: CASSFSGRGETQYF. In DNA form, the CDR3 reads TGTGCCAGCAGTTTTAGCGGGAGAGGAGAGACCCAGTACTTC.

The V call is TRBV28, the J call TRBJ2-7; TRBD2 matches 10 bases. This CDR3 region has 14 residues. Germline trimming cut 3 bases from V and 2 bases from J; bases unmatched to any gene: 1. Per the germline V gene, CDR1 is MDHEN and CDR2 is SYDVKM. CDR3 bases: TGTGCCAGCAGTTTCGGACTAGCGGCCTACGAGCAGTACTTC. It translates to CASSFGLAAYEQYF.

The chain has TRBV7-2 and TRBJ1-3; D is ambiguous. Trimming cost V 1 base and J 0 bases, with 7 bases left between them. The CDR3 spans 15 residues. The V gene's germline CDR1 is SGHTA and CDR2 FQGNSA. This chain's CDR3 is CASSLGGSSGNTIYF. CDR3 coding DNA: TGTGCCAGCAGCTTAGGCGGGAGCTCTGGAAACACCATATATTTT.

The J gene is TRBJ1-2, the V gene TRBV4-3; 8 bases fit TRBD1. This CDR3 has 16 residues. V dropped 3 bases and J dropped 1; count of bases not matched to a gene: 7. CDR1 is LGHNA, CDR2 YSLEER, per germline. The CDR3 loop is CASSHVGQVINYGYTF. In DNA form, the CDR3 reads TGCGCCAGCAGCCACGTGGGACAGGTCATTAACTATGGCTACACCTTC.

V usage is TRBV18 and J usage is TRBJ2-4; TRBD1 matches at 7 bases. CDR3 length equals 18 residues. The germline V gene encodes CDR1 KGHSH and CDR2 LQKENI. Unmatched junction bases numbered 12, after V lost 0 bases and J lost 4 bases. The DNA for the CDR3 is TGTGCCAGCTCACCACCGGACCTCCTCAGGGGGAAGAAAAACATTCAGTACTTC. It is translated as CASSPPDLLRGKKNIQYF.

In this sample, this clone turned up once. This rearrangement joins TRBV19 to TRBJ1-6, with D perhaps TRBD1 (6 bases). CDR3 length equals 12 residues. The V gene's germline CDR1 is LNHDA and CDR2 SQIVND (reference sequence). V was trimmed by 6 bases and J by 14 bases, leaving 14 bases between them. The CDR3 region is CASRGARGALHF. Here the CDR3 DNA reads TGTGCCAGTAGGGGGGCCCGCGGGGCCCTCCACTTT.

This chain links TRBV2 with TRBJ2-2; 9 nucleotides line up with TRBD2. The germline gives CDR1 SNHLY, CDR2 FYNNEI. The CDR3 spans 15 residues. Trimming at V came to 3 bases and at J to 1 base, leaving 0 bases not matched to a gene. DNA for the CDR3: TGTGCCAGCAGTGAGACTAGCGGGAACACCGGGGAGCTGTTTTTT. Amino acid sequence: CASSETSGNTGELFF.

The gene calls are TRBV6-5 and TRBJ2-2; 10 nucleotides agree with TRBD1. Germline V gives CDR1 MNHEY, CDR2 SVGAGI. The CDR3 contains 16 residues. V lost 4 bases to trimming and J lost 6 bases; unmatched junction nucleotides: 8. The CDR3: CASSFRFGTGAGELFF. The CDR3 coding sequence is TGTGCCAGCAGTTTCCGATTCGGGACAGGGGCCGGGGAGCTGTTTTTT.

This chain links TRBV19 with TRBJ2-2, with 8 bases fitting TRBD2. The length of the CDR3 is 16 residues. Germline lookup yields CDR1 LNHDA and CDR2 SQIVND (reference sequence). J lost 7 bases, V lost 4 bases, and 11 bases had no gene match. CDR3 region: CASSTKLAEGSGELFF. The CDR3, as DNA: TGTGCCAGTAGTACCAAACTAGCGGAGGGAAGCGGGGAGCTGTTTTTT.

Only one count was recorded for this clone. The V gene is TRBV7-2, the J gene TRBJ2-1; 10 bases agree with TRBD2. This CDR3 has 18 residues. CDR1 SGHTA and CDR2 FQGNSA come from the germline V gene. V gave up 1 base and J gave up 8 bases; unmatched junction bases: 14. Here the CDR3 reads CASSLGVHGASGSYEQFF. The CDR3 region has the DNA TGTGCCAGCAGCTTAGGCGTCCATGGAGCTAGCGGGAGTTATGAGCAGTTCTTC.

The CDR3 region has the DNA TGTGCCAGCGGACCCGGGACAGGGTTATACAATCAGCCCCAGCATTTT. Amino acids: CASGPGTGLYNQPQHF. This chain joins TRBV7-2 and TRBJ1-5; 9 nucleotides align to TRBD1. CDR3 size: 16 residues. Germline trimming cut 8 bases from V and 3 bases from J; bases unmatched to any gene: 11. Germline CDR1 is SGHTA and CDR2 is FQGNSA.

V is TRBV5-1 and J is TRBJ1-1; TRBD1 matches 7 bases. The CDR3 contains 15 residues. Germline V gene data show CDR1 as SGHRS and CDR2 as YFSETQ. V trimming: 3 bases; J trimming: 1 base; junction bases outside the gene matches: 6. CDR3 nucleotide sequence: TGCGCCAGCAGCTCGGGGGGACAGAGGAACACTGAAGCTTTCTTT. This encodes CASSSGGQRNTEAFF.